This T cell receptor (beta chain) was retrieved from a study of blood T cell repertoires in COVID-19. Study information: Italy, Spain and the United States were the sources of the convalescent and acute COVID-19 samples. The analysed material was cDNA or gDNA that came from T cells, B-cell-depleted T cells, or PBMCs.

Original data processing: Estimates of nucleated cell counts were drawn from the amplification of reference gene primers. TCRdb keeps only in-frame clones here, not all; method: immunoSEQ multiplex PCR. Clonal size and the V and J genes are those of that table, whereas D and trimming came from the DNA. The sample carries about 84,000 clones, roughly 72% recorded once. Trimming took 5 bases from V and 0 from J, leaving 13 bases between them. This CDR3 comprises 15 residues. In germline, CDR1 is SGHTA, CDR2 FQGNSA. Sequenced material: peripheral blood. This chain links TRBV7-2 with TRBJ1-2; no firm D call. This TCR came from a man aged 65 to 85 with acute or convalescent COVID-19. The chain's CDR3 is CASSRHLNANYGYTF. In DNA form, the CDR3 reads TGTGCCAGCAGCCGCCACCTAAATGCTAACTATGGCTACACCTTC. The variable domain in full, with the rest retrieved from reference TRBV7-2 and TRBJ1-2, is GAGVSQSPSNKVTEKGKDVELRCDPISGHTALYWYRQSLGQGLEFLIYFQGNSAPDKSGLPSDRFSAERTGGSVSTLTIQRTQQEDSAVYLCASSRHLNANYGYTFGSGTRLTVV.